The present TCR beta chain was sequenced within a study of shared clonotypes between healthy human individuals. Study outcomes and limitations: Clonotypes not shared had lower generation probabilities than those common to all four donors.

Profiled with immunoSEQ multiplex PCR; TCRdb holds only in-frame clones, not every one. The sample consists of around 350,000 clones, about 70% of them appearing once. V lost 0 bases to trimming and J lost 5 bases; unmatched junction nucleotides: 13. CDR3 length: 19 residues. Germline V lookup: CDR1 SGHNT, CDR2 YENEEA. Points on this clone: Its specificity is unknown.

V is TRBV11-3 and J is TRBJ2-1; 10 nucleotides line up with TRBD1. Material: memory CD4+ T cells sorted from blood. The subset here: CD45RA-negative fraction. This TCR derives from a man aged 25-40 years in good health. As DNA, the CDR3 is TGTGCCAGCAGCTTAGATGGGACAGGGGCGAGCGGGATGGACAATGAGCAGTTCTTC. Translated: CASSLDGTGASGMDNEQFF.